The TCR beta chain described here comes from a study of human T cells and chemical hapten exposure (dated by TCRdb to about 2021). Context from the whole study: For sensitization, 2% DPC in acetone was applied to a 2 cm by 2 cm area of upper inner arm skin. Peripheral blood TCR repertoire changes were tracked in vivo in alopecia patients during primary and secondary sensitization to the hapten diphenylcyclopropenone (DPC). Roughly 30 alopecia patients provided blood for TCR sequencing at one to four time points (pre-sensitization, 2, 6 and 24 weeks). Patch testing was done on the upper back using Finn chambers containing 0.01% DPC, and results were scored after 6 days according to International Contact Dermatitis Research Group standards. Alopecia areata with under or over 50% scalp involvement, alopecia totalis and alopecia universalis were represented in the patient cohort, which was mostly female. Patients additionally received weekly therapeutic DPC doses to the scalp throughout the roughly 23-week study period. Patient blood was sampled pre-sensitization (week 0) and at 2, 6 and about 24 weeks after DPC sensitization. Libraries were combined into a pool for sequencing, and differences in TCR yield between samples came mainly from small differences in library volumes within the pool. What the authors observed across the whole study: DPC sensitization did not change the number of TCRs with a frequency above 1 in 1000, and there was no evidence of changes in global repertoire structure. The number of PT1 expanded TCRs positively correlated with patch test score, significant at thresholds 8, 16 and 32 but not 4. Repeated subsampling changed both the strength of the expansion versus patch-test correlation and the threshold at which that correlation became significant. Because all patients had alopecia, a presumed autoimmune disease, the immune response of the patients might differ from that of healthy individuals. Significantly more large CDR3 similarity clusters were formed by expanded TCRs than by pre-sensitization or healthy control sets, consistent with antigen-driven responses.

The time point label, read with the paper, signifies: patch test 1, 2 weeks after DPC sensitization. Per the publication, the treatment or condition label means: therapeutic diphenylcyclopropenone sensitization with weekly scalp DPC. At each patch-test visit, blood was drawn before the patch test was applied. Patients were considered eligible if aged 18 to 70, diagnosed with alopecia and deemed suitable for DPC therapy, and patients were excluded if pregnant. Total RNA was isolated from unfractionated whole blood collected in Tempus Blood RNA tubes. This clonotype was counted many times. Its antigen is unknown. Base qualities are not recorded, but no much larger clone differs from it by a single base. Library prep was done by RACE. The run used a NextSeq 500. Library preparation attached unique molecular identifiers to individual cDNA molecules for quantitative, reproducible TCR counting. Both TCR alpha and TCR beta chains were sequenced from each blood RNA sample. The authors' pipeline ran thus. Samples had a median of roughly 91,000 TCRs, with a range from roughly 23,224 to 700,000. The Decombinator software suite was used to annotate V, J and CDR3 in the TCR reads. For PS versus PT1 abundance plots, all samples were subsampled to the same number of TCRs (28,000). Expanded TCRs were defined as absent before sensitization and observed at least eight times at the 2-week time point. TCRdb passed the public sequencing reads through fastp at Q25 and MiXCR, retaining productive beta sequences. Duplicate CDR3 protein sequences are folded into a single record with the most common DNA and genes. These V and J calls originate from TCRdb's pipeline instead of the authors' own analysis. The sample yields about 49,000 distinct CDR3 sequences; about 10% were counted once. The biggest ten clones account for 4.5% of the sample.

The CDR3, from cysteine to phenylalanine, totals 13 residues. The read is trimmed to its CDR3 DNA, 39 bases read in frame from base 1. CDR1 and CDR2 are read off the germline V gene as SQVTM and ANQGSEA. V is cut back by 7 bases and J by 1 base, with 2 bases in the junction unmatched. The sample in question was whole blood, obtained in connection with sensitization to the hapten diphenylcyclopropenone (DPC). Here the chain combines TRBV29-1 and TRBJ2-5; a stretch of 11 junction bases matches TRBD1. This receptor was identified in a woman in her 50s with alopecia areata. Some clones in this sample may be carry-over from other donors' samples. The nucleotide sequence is TGCAGCGCCGGGACAGGGGGCCAAGAGACCCAGTACTTC. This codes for CSAGTGGQETQYF. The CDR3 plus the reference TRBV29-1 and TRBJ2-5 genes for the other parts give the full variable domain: SAVISQKPSRDICQRGTSLTIQCQVDSQVTMMFWYRQQPGQSLTLIATANQGSEATYESGFVIDKFPISRPNLTFSTLTVSNMSPEDSSIYLCSAGTGGQETQYFGPGTRLLVL.